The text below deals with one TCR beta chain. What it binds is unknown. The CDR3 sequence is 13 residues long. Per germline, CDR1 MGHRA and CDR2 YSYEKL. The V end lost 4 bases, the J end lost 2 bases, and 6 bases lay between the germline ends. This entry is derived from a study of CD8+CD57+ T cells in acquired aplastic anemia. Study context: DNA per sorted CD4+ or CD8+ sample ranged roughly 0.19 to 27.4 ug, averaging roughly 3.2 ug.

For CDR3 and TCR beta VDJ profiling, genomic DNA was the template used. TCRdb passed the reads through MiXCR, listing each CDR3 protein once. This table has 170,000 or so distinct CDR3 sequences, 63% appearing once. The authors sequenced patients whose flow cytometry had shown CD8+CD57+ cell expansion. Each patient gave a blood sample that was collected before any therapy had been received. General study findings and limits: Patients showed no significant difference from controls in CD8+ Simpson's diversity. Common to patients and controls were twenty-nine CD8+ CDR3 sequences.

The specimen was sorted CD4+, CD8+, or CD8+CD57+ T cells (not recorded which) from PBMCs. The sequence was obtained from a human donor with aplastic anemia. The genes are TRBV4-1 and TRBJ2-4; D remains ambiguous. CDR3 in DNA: TGCGCCAGCAGCCCGGAGTCCAAAAACATTCAGTACTTC. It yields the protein CASSPESKNIQYF.